The 28 T cell receptor beta chains given below trace back to one sample, sequenced in a study of shared clonotypes between healthy human individuals (TCRdb year 2020). The method was the immunoSEQ multiplex PCR assay. Sourced from immuneACCESS, this table was stored by TCRdb with only in-frame sequences that have V and J called. A share of the clones is absent; for the studies checked, an unresolved V gene accounts for under half, and the remainder has no known explanation. In this sample the table shows approximately 1,500,000 clones, roughly 95% of which occur a single time. The ten largest clonotypes hold about 1% of the sample. Sequencing was done on a sample of naive CD4+ T cells sorted from blood. Taken with the paper, the label for cell subset or site translates to: CD45RA+ positively selected. All receptors come from a man aged 30-40 years in good health.

This clone showed up just once. The V and J genes are TRBV12-5 and TRBJ1-2, with 9 bases lining up with TRBD1. CDR3 length: 17 residues. V was clipped by 4 bases and J by 7 bases; unmatched bases: 16. The germline CDR1 and CDR2 sequences are LGHNT and FRNRAP. The CDR3 region is CASGSYGGGQGISGYTF. In DNA form, the CDR3 reads TGTGCTAGTGGTTCGTACGGAGGAGGACAGGGGATTAGTGGCTACACCTTC.

The J gene is TRBJ2-7, the V gene TRBV10-3; 9 nucleotides align to TRBD2. Trimming at V came to 8 bases and at J to 6 bases, leaving 5 bases not matched to a gene. CDR3 length: 12 amino acids. Germline V gene data show CDR1 as ENHRY and CDR2 as SYGVKD. The CDR3 reads CAIGSGSGEQYF. Here the CDR3 DNA reads TGTGCCATCGGTAGCGGGAGTGGCGAGCAGTACTTC.

The rearrangement uses TRBV5-5 and TRBJ2-5; D is perhaps TRBD1 (5 bases). Trimming took 4 bases from V and 4 from J, leaving 5 bases between them. Germline-derived CDR1 and CDR2 are SGHKS and YYEKEE (reference sequence). This CDR3 contains 11 residues. CDR3: CASSQGETQYF. CDR3 nucleotide sequence: TGTGCCAGCAGCCAGGGAGAGACCCAGTACTTC.

The V and J genes are TRBV27 and TRBJ1-1; unclear D gene. The CDR3 is 12 residues long. Per germline, CDR1 MNHEY and CDR2 SMNVEV (reference sequence). V was cut by 8 bases and J by 1 base, with 8 bases left in between. For the CDR3, the DNA is TGTGCCAGCGGTCATCCGAACACTGAAGCTTTCTTT. As protein: CASGHPNTEAFF.

V is TRBV19 and J is TRBJ1-4; TRBD1 is a possible D gene (5 bases). The germline V and J ends were trimmed by 3 bases and 6 bases, with 8 bases remaining between them. The CDR3 covers 13 residues. CDR1 and CDR2 (germline): LNHDA, SQIVND (reference sequence). Here the CDR3 DNA reads TGTGCCAGTAGTATCCAGGGCGATGAAAAACTGTTTTTT. Its protein is CASSIQGDEKLFF.

This chain uses TRBV7-8 with TRBJ2-7; 7 bases fit TRBD1. CDR1 and CDR2 (germline): SGHVS, FQNEAQ. V shed 5 bases, J shed 4 bases, and the junction held 8 bases outside the gene matches. This CDR3 spans 14 amino acids. The CDR3 coding sequence is TGTGCCAGCAGCGCCCGGGACAGAGATTACGAGCAGTACTTC. Translated: CASSARDRDYEQYF.

As to this clone: Additional DNA sequences in this sample encode the identical CDR3. The chain employs TRBV5-1 and TRBJ2-7; 12 nucleotides agree with TRBD2. With V trimmed by 0 bases and J by 4 bases, 2 bases remained unmatched. From germline, CDR1 is SGHRS and CDR2 YFSETQ. CDR3 length equals 15 residues. The CDR3 protein is CASSLGTSGTYEQYF. The CDR3 nucleotides read TGCGCCAGCAGCTTGGGGACTAGCGGGACTTACGAGCAGTACTTC. Combining the CDR3 with reference TRBV5-1 and TRBJ2-7 gives the whole variable domain KAGVTQTPRYLIKTRGQQVTLSCSPISGHRSVSWYQQTPGQGLQFLFEYFSETQRNKGNFPGRFSGRQFSNSRSEMNVSTLELGDSALYLCASSLGTSGTYEQYFGPGTRLTVT.

This chain joins TRBV7-9 and TRBJ2-7, with TRBD2 as a possible D gene (6 bases). Germline CDR1 SEHNR, CDR2 FQNEAQ (reference sequence). Deletions cut 7 bases from V and 5 bases from J, with 15 bases between. The CDR3 runs to 13 residues. This CDR3 reads CASIPAGSDEQYF. The CDR3 nucleotides are TGTGCCAGCATCCCTGCGGGGTCGGACGAGCAGTACTTC.

V usage is TRBV11-2 and J usage is TRBJ2-3; 9 nucleotides align to TRBD1. The CDR3 has 15 residues. The germline V gene encodes CDR1 SGHAT and CDR2 FQNNGV. The J segment lost 6 bases and the V segment lost 5 bases, leaving 9 bases of the junction unmatched. The CDR3 reads CASSPGTGIIDTQYF. The DNA for the CDR3 is TGTGCCAGCAGCCCCGGGACAGGGATCATTGATACGCAGTATTTT.

The genes are TRBV19 and TRBJ2-7; tentatively, D is TRBD1 (6 bases). Germline V lookup: CDR1 LNHDA, CDR2 SQIVND (reference sequence). The V end was cut by 6 bases, the J end by 0 bases, with 12 bases between. The CDR3 sequence is 14 residues long. The chain's CDR3 is CASSVTGFSYEQYF. The DNA for the CDR3 is TGTGCCAGTAGCGTAACAGGGTTCTCCTACGAGCAGTACTTC.

The rearrangement uses TRBV6-1 and TRBJ2-1; tentatively, D is TRBD1 (5 bases). The CDR3 runs to 13 residues. V was shortened by 4 bases and J by 6 bases, with 10 bases between the two germline ends. Looked up from germline, CDR1 is MNHNS and CDR2 is SASEGT. The CDR3 reads CASSGQTLNEQFF. The CDR3 region has the DNA TGTGCCAGCAGTGGACAGACTCTCAATGAGCAGTTCTTC.

The J gene is TRBJ2-1, the V gene TRBV27; 7 bases fit TRBD1. V lost 5 bases and J lost 0; bases outside the gene matches: 10. This CDR3 has 17 residues. Germline values: CDR1 MNHEY, CDR2 SMNVEV (reference sequence). The CDR3 coding sequence is TGTGCCAGCAGTCATCCCCAACAGGGGAGCTCCTACAATGAGCAGTTCTTC. It encodes CASSHPQQGSSYNEQFF.

CDR3 coding DNA: TGTGCCAGCAGCTTTTCTAGCGAATACAATGAGCAGTTCTTC. It codes for CASSFSSEYNEQFF. The chain is built from TRBV5-4 and TRBJ2-1; the D gene is possibly TRBD2 (6 bases). This CDR3 is 14 amino acids long. Germline values: CDR1 SGHNT, CDR2 YYREEE (reference sequence). The V gene lost 2 bases and the J gene lost 4 bases, with 10 bases spanning the gap. Full variable domain (outside the CDR3, taken from reference TRBV5-4 and TRBJ2-1): ETGVTQSPTHLIKTRGQQVTLRCSSQSGHNTVSWYQQALGQGPQFIFQYYREEENGRGNFPPRFSGLQFPNYSSELNVNALELDDSALYLCASSFSSEYNEQFFGPGTRLTVL.

The genes are TRBV28 and TRBJ1-1; 7 bases are shared with TRBD1. CDR1 is MDHEN, CDR2 SYDVKM, per germline. The CDR3 has 16 residues. Trimming at V came to 6 bases and at J to 2 bases, leaving 12 bases not matched to a gene. The CDR3 coding sequence is TGTGCCAGCAGAACAAGAACAGGGGCAAGAAACACTGAAGCTTTCTTT. It codes for CASRTRTGARNTEAFF.

V gene TRBV10-3 combines with J gene TRBJ2-2; TRBD1 aligns across 9 bases. The CDR3 sequence is 15 residues long. With 3 bases clipped from V and 4 bases from J, the junction kept 3 bases outside the gene matches. Per the germline V gene, CDR1 is ENHRY and CDR2 is SYGVKD. In DNA form, the CDR3 reads TGTGCCATCAGTGATGGGACAGGGCGCACCGGGGAGCTGTTTTTT. Translation gives CAISDGTGRTGELFF.

A note on this clone: Additional DNA sequences in this sample encode the identical CDR3. V and J are TRBV2 and TRBJ2-3; 8 bases are shared with TRBD2. V was clipped by 6 bases and J by 5 bases; unmatched bases: 10. Looked up from germline, CDR1 is SNHLY and CDR2 is FYNNEI. CDR3 length equals 15 residues. CDR3 in DNA: TGTGCCAGCAGGCCCACTAGCGGATCAGGAGATACGCAGTATTTT. The encoded protein is CASRPTSGSGDTQYF.

The chain links TRBV27 to TRBJ2-5, with 7 bases fitting TRBD2. Germline lookup yields CDR1 MNHEY and CDR2 SMNVEV (reference sequence). The CDR3 runs to 14 residues. Trimming took 6 bases from V and 1 from J; bases not matched to a gene: 5. The CDR3 sequence: CASRERGFQETQYF. CDR3 in DNA: TGTGCCAGCAGGGAGCGGGGATTCCAAGAGACCCAGTACTTC.

The rearrangement uses TRBV5-4 and TRBJ2-7; D is unclear. CDR3 size: 13 residues. Germline-derived CDR1 and CDR2 are SGHNT and YYREEE (reference sequence). Trimming took off 2 bases at V and 7 bases at J, with 13 bases between the two ends. CDR3 DNA sequence: TGTGCCAGCAGCTTTTCCGGGTTGGGTGAGCAGTACTTC. It encodes CASSFSGLGEQYF.

V is TRBV7-6 and J is TRBJ2-4; 7 nucleotides align to TRBD2. Trimming at V came to 1 base and at J to 8 bases, leaving 2 bases not matched to a gene. Germline CDR1 is SGHVS and CDR2 is FNYEAQ. The length of the CDR3 is 13 residues. This chain's CDR3 is CASSLGRGDIQYF. The CDR3 bases are TGTGCCAGCAGCTTAGGACGGGGGGACATTCAGTACTTC. Based on the CDR3 plus reference TRBV7-6 and TRBJ2-4, the full variable domain is GAGVSQSPRYKVTKRGQDVALRCDPISGHVSLYWYRQALGQGPEFLTYFNYEAQQDKSGLPNDRFSAERPEGSISTLTIQRTEQRDSAMYRCASSLGRGDIQYFGAGTRLSVL.

This chain joins TRBV7-2 and TRBJ2-5; 7 positions match TRBD2. Germline V gene sequence: CDR1 SGHTA, CDR2 FQGNSA. The V gene end was trimmed by 2 bases and the J gene end by 5 bases; junction bases not matched to a gene: 5. The CDR3 is 14 residues long. CDR3 nucleotides: TGTGCCAGCAGCTTAAGGGAGGGCCGGGAGACCCAGTACTTC. Translation: CASSLREGRETQYF.

The rearrangement links TRBV9 to TRBJ2-2, with 7 bases that match TRBD1. Germline V gene lookup returns CDR1 SGDLS and CDR2 YYNGEE. There are 14 residues in the CDR3. V dropped 2 bases and J dropped 6; count of bases not matched to a gene: 4. The CDR3 bases are TGTGCCAGCAGCGTGGACAGGCCCCCCGGGGAGCTGTTTTTT. Encoded protein: CASSVDRPPGELFF.

CDR3 DNA sequence: TGTGCCTGGAGTGTTGGGGGTGGCTCCTACGAGCAGTACTTC. It is translated as CAWSVGGGSYEQYF. The chain links TRBV30 to TRBJ2-7, with D perhaps matching TRBD1 or TRBD2 (5 bases each). V dropped 0 bases and J dropped 0 bases, with 9 bases sitting between them. This CDR3 contains 14 residues. Germline V gene sequence: CDR1 GTSNPN, CDR2 SVGIG (reference sequence).

This chain joins TRBV9 and TRBJ2-7; the match to TRBD1 covers 9 bases. The CDR3 is made up of 17 amino acids. V lost 0 bases and J lost 5; bases outside the gene matches: 12. Germline-derived CDR1 and CDR2 are SGDLS and YYNGEE. The CDR3 is CASSVGFSRGQGDEQYF. The DNA for the CDR3 is TGTGCCAGCAGCGTAGGATTTTCCAGGGGACAGGGCGACGAGCAGTACTTC.

This clone has just one count. The chain couples TRBV7-2 to TRBJ2-1; 9 bases agree with TRBD2. Germline V gives CDR1 SGHTA, CDR2 FQGNSA. The CDR3 sequence is 16 residues long. V gave up 5 bases and J gave up 6 bases; unmatched junction bases: 11. CDR3 residues: CASSHWSGRSFNEQFF. The CDR3 coding sequence is TGTGCCAGCAGCCATTGGAGCGGGAGGAGCTTCAATGAGCAGTTCTTC.

The chain has TRBV7-7 and TRBJ2-5, with D maybe TRBD1 (6 bases). The CDR3 loop spans 18 amino acids. V was pared by 5 bases and J by 3 bases, with 25 bases between. Per the germline V gene, CDR1 is SSHAT and CDR2 is FNYEAQ (reference sequence). In nucleotides, the CDR3 is TGTGCCAGCAGCGCAACTAAGGTACAGGGAAGAGGAGAAGAGACCCAGTACTTC. The encoded protein is CASSATKVQGRGEETQYF.

The DNA of the CDR3 is TGTGCCAGCAGTCCTATCCGCGGGTCGTCAGGGACGGTCAATCAGCCCCAGCATTTT. Encoded protein: CASSPIRGSSGTVNQPQHF. This chain links TRBV27 with TRBJ1-5; tentative D call: TRBD1 (5 bases). Per the germline V gene, CDR1 is MNHEY and CDR2 is SMNVEV (reference sequence). Trimming shortened V by 5 bases and J by 3 bases, and 26 bases separated the two germline ends. CDR3 length: 19 amino acids.

The chain combines TRBV6-6 with TRBJ1-2, with TRBD1 matching 9 bases. V lost 2 bases, J lost 8 bases, and 6 bases stayed unmatched. CDR1 MNHNY and CDR2 SVGAGI come from the germline V gene (reference sequence). CDR3 size: 14 residues. CDR3 in DNA: TGTGCCAGCAGTTACATACAGGGGGCGCAGGGCTACACCTTC. Encoded protein: CASSYIQGAQGYTF.

This chain links TRBV28 with TRBJ1-5, with no clear D. This CDR3 has 15 residues. V was clipped by 5 bases and J by 7 bases, with 18 bases between them. Germline lookup yields CDR1 MDHEN and CDR2 SYDVKM. The CDR3 nucleotides are TGTGCCAGCAGTGAATCCGGAATAGTTCGGCAGCCCCAGCATTTT. Translating gives CASSESGIVRQPQHF.